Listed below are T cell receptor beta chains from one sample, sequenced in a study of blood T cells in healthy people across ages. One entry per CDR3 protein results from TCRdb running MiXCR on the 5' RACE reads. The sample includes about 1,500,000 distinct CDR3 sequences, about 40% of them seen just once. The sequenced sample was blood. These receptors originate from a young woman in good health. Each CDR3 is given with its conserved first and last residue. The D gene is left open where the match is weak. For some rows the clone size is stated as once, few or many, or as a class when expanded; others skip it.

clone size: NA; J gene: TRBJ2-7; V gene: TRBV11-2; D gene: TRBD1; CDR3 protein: CASSDGTGYYEQYF; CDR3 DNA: TGTGCCAGCAGCGATGGGACAGGGTACTACGAGCAGTACTTC
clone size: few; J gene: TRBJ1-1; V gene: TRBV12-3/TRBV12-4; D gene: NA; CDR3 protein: CASSTHTEAFF; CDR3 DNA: TGTGCCAGCAGTACCCACACTGAAGCTTTCTTT
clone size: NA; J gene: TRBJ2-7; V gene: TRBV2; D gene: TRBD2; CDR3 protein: CASSATSGYNEQYF; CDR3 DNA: TGTGCCAGCAGTGCGACTAGCGGCTACAATGAGCAGTACTTC
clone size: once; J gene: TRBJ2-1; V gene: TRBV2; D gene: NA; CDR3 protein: CASSEERRYNEQFF; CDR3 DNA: TGTGCCAGCAGTGAAGAGCGGAGGTACAATGAGCAGTTCTTC
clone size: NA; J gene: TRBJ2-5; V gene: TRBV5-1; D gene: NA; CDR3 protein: CASSSTGPYQETQYF; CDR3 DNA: TGCGCCAGCAGCTCGACCGGGCCGTACCAAGAGACCCAGTACTTC
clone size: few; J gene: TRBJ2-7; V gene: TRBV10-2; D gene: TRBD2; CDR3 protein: CASRRTSDHEQYF; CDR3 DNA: TGCGCCAGCAGACGGACTAGCGACCACGAGCAGTACTTC
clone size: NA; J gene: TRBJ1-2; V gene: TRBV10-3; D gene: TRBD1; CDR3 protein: CAISDGTGYGYTF; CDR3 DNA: TGTGCCATCAGTGATGGGACAGGCTATGGCTACACCTTC
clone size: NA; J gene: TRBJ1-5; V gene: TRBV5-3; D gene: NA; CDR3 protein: CARSLSVQPQHF; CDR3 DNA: TGTGCCAGAAGCTTGTCGGTTCAGCCCCAGCATTTT
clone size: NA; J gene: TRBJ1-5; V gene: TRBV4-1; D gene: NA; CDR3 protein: CASSQEGQGNVQPQHF; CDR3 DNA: TGCGCCAGCAGCCAAGAGGGGCAGGGAAATGTTCAGCCCCAGCATTTT
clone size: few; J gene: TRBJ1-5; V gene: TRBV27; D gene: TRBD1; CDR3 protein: CASRKGTGDSNQPQHF; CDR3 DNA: TGTGCCAGCAGAAAAGGGACAGGGGACAGCAATCAGCCCCAGCATTTT
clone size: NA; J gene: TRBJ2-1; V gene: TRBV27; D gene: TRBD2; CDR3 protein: CASSPLTSGRAYSSYNEQFF; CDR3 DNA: TGTGCCAGCAGTCCCCTGACTAGCGGGAGGGCCTATAGCTCCTACAATGAGCAGTTCTTC
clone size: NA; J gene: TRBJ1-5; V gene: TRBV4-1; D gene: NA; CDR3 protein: CASSMVIGNQPQHF; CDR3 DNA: TGCGCCAGCAGCATGGTTATAGGCAATCAGCCCCAGCATTTT
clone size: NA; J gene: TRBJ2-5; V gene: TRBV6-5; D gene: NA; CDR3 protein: CASSPQQSQETQYF; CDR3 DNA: TGTGCCAGCAGTCCCCAGCAGAGCCAAGAGACCCAGTACTTC
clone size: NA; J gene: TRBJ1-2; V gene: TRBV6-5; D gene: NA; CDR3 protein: CASTGGAPPKDGYTF; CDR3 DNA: TGTGCCAGCACCGGGGGGGCACCCCCAAAGGATGGCTACACCTTC
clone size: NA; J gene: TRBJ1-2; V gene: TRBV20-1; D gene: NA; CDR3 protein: CSAREQSYGYTF; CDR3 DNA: TGCAGTGCTAGAGAGCAGTCCTATGGCTACACCTTC
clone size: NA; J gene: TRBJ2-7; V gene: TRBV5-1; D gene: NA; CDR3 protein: CASSAWGIPYEQYF; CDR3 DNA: TGCGCCAGCAGCGCCTGGGGGATCCCCTACGAGCAGTACTTC
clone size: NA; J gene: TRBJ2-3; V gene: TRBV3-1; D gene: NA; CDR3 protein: CASSQEMSRDIPHTDTQYF; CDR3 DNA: TGTGCCAGCAGCCAAGAGATGTCGAGGGACATCCCCCACACAGATACGCAGTATTTT
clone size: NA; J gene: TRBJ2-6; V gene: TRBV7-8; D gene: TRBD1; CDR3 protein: CASTSGQVFISGANVLTF; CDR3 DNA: TGTGCCAGCACCTCCGGACAGGTGTTCATCTCTGGGGCCAACGTCCTGACTTTC
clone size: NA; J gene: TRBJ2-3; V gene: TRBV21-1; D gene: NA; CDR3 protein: CASSNEDRVSTDTQYF; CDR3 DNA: TGTGCCAGCAGCAATGAGGACAGGGTGAGCACAGATACGCAGTATTTT
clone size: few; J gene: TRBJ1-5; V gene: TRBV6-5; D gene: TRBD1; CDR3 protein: CASRRYDRGNQPQHF; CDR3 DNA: TGTGCCAGCAGACGGTACGACAGGGGTAATCAGCCCCAGCATTTT
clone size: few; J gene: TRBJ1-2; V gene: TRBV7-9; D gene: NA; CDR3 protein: CASTTSGTVGDGYTF; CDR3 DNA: TGTGCCAGCACCACCTCTGGGACGGTGGGAGATGGCTACACCTTC
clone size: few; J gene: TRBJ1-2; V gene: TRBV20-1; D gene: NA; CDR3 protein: CSARPGANYGYTF; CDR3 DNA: TGCAGTGCTCGTCCGGGTGCCAACTATGGCTACACCTTC
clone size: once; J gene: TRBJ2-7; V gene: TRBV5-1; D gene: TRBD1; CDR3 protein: CASSLGSGQGAIGQYF; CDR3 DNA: TGCGCCAGCAGCCTCGGCTCGGGACAGGGGGCGATAGGGCAGTACTTC